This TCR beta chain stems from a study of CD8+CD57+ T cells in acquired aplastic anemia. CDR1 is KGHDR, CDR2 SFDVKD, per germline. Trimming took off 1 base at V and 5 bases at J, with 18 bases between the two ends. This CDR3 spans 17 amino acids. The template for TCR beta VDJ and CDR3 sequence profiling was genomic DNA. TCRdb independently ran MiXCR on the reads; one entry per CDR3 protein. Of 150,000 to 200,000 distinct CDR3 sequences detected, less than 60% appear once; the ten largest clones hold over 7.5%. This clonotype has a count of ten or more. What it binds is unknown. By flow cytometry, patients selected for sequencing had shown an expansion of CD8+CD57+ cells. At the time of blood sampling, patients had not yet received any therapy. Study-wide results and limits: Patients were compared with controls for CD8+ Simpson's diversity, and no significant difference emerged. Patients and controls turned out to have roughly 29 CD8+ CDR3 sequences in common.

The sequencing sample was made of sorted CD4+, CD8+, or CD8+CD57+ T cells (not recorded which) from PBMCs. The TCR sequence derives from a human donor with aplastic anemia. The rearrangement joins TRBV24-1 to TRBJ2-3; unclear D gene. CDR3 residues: CATSDLGWEGPGDTQYF. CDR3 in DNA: TGTGCCACCAGTGATTTAGGGTGGGAAGGGCCAGGAGATACGCAGTATTTT.